This T cell receptor beta chain derives from a study of blood T cell repertoires in COVID-19. Study-level information: T cells, B-cell-depleted T cells, or PBMCs provided the cDNA or gDNA that served as material.

TCRdb's copy holds only in-frame clones and misses some; the assay was immunoSEQ multiplex PCR. The sample contains approximately 180,000 clones, approximately 83% of which appear only once. This clone came up once. This TCR was sampled from a man aged 55 to 70 with acute or convalescent COVID-19. What was sequenced was peripheral blood.

CDR3 region: CASSQVGGGGTDTQYF. The CDR3 DNA reads TGTGCCAGCAGCCAAGTGGGGGGAGGGGGCACAGATACGCAGTATTTT. The genes are TRBV3-1 (or the pseudogene TRBV3-2) and TRBJ2-3, with 7 bases that match TRBD2. Trimming removed 1 base from V and 1 base from J; junction bases left unmatched: 5. This CDR3 comprises 16 residues. CDR1 is LGHDT, CDR2 YNNKEL, per germline (reference sequence).